The T cell receptor (beta chain) described here comes from a study of blood T cell repertoires in COVID-19 (dated by TCRdb to the early 2020s). In terms of the full investigation: Samples from collaborators originated in the United States, Italy and Spain and spanned both the acute and convalescent phases of COVID-19. The prospective study material was composed of cDNA or gDNA derived from T cells, B-cell-depleted T cells, or PBMCs. Deeply sampled blood TCRbeta repertoires from subjects exposed to, actively infected with, or recovered from COVID-19 were included in the dataset. The repertoires were released in a freely available public database intended as a resource for research on the immune response to SARS-CoV-2. Samples came from the ongoing ImmuneRACE study (first 160 participants) plus 1,254 subjects from 6 global collaborators. Nearly every sample came with metadata listing a de-identified subject ID, COVID-19 status, age in years and sex. Where available, HLA class I and class II types were taken from metadata supplied by the sample provider and were not determined by assay-based typing.

The CDR3 starts with the cysteine, ends with the phenylalanine, and has 13 residues. The CDR3 DNA has 39 bases and is translated from base 1. Between the V and J ends, shortened by 5 bases and 8 bases respectively, the junction contains 15 bases. Collaborating institutions collected whole blood in K2EDTA tubes following their own protocols. For TCRbeta analysis, collaborators shipped samples as frozen whole blood, isolated PBMCs, or DNA extracted from either of those sample types. TCRbeta CDR3 regions were amplified from genomic DNA using the immunoSEQ Assay, a bias-controlled multiplex PCR. The authors' pipeline ran thus. The number of nucleated cells in each sample was estimated from the amplification of reference gene primers within the assay. Sequence reads were collapsed and filtered to measure the absolute abundance of every unique TCRbeta CDR3 rearrangement. For each sample, productive Simpson clonality was calculated as the square root of Simpson's diversity index across productive rearrangements. Entries here come from immuneACCESS through TCRdb and include only in-frame sequences with V and J called. Some clones fail to appear in such tables; in the studies checked, an unresolved V gene covers under half of the shortfall, and the cause of the remainder is unknown. V and J calls plus clone size are reproduced from that table; the DNA served to infer D and trimming. In this sample the table shows over 150,000 clones, just under 85% of which occur a single time. The ten largest clones represent 6.9% of the sample.

The full study reports these points: How much clinical and demographic metadata was included differed by source and by participant, and the metadata was provided uncurated.

Comments on this clone: The antigen it recognizes is unknown. It has no much larger one-base neighbor in the sample; base qualities were not kept.

Sequencing was carried out using peripheral blood. This TCR derives from a human donor with acute or convalescent COVID-19. The donor label of this sample is uncertain. The chain was built from TRBV12-3 or TRBV12-4 and TRBJ1-2; TRBD1 is a possible D gene, resting on 6 matching bases. Here the CDR3 is given as CASSPDRYKGYTF. The DNA reads as follows: TGTGCCAGCAGTCCAGACAGGTACAAAGGCTACACCTTC.